This T cell receptor beta chain was documented in a study of blood T cell repertoires in COVID-19. About the study: Italy, Spain and the United States were the sources of the convalescent and acute COVID-19 samples. PBMCs, B-cell-depleted T cells, or T cells provided the cDNA or gDNA that made up the material.

CDR1 and CDR2 from the germline V gene are MNHEY and SVGAGI. V trimming: 4 bases; J trimming: 4 bases; junction bases outside the gene matches: 8. The CDR3 is made up of 15 amino acids. In the source study's methods: The assay estimated nucleated cells by amplifying reference gene primers. Produced via immunoSEQ multiplex PCR; TCRdb's table is partial and in-frame only. Clone size and the V and J calls come from that table; the DNA yielded D and trimming. The repertoire has about 77,000 clones, over 85% of them found once; the top ten carry about 17%. The sample taken for sequencing was peripheral blood. The chain employs TRBV6-5 and TRBJ2-3; the match to TRBD1 covers 7 bases. The source of this sequence is a woman of 80 years or more with active or convalescent COVID-19. CDR3: CASSWTGSWADTQYF. DNA for the CDR3: TGTGCCAGCAGTTGGACAGGCAGCTGGGCAGATACGCAGTATTTT.